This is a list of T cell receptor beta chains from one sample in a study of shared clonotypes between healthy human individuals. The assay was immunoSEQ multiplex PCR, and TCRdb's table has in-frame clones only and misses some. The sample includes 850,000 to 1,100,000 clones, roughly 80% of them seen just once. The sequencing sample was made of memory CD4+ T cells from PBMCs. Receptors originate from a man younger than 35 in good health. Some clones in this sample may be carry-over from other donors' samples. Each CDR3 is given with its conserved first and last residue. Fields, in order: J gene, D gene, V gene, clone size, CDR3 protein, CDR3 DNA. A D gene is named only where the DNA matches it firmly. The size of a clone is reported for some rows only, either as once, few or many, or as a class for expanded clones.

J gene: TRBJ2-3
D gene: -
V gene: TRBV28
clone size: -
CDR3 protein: CASNLGNLDTQYF
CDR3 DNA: TGTGCCAGCAATCTAGGGAACTTAGATACGCAGTATTTT

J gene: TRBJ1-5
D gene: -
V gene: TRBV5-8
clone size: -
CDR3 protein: CASSLGSNQPQHF
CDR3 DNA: TGTGCCAGCAGCTTAGGAAGCAATCAGCCCCAGCATTTT

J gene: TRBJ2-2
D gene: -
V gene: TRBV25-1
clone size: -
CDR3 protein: CASSVPGISNTGELFF
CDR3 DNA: TGTGCCAGCAGTGTGCCGGGAATATCGAACACCGGGGAGCTGTTTTTT

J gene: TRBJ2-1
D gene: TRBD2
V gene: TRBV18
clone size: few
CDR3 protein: CASSTTTSGTHNEQFF
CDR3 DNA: TGTGCCAGCTCAACGACTACTAGCGGGACCCACAATGAGCAGTTCTTC

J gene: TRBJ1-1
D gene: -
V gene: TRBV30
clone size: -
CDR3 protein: CAWRDIGNTEAFF
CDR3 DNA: TGTGCCTGGAGGGACATCGGGAACACTGAAGCTTTCTTT

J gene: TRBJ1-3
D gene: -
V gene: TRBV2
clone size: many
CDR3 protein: CAAAEDLSGNTIYF
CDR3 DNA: TGTGCCGCGGCAGAGGACCTCTCTGGAAACACCATATATTTT

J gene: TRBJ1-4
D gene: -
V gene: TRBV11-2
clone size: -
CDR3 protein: CASSLGPQLATNEKLFF
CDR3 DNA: TGTGCCAGCAGCTTAGGGCCTCAGCTTGCAACTAATGAAAAACTGTTTTTT

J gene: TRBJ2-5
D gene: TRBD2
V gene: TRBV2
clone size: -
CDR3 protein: CASSTSAAETQYF
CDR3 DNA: TGTGCCAGCAGTACTAGCGCTGCAGAGACCCAGTACTTC

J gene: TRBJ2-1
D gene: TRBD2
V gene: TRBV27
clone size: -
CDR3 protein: CASSSTRWGEGRDEQFF
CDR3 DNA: TGTGCCAGCAGTTCAACAAGGTGGGGGGAGGGCCGGGATGAGCAGTTCTTC

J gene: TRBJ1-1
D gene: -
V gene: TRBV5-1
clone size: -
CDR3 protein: CASSGHRADTEAFF
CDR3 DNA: TGCGCCAGCAGCGGGCACAGGGCGGACACTGAAGCTTTCTTT

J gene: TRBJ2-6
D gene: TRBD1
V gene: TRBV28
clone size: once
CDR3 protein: CASKGTGGWSGANVLTF
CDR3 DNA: TGTGCCTCAAAAGGTACAGGGGGGTGGTCTGGGGCCAACGTCCTGACTTTC

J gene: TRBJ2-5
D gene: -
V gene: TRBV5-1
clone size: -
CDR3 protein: CASSLGLGETQYF
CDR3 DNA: TGCGCCAGCAGCTTGGGGCTCGGGGAGACCCAGTACTTC

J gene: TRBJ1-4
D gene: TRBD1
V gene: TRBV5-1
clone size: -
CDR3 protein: CASSQTGRREKLFF
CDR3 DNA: TGCGCCAGCAGCCAGACAGGGCGCAGGGAAAAACTGTTTTTT

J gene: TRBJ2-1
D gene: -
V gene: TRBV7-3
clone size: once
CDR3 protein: CASSLPGAHGDEQFF
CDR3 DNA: TGTGCCAGCAGCTTACCCGGAGCACACGGGGATGAGCAGTTCTTC

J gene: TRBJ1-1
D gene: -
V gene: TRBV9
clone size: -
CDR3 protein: CASSAQGQNTEAFF
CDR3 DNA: TGTGCCAGCAGCGCTCAGGGGCAGAACACTGAAGCTTTCTTT

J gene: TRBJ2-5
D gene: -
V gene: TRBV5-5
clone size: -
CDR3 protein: CASSSPLVWETQYF
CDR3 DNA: TGTGCCAGCAGCTCCCCACTAGTGTGGGAGACCCAGTACTTC

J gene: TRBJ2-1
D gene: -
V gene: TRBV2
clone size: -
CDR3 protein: CASREAVNEQFF
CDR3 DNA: TGTGCCAGCAGGGAAGCAGTCAATGAGCAGTTCTTC

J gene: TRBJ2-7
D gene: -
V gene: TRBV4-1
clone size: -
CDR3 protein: CASSQGEGGEQYF
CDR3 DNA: TGCGCCAGCAGCCAAGGGGAAGGGGGCGAGCAGTACTTC

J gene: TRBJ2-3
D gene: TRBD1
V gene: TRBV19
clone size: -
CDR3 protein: CASSTTRTGGFGTQYF
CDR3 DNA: TGTGCCAGTAGTACGACCCGGACAGGGGGCTTTGGTACGCAGTATTTT